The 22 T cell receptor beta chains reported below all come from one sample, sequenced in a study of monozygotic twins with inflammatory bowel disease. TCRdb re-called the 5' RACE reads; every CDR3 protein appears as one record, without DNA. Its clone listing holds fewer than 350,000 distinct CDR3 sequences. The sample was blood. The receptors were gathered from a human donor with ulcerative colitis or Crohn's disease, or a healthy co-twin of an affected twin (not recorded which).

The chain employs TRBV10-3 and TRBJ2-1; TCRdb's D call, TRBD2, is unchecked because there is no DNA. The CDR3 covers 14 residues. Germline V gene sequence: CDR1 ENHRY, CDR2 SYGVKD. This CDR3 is CAISATSADNEQFF.

CDR3 residues: CATSSRGSSYNEQFF. This rearrangement joins TRBV24-1 to TRBJ2-1; TCRdb lists TRBD2, though no DNA is available to test this call. CDR1 is KGHDR and CDR2 is SFDVKD in the germline V gene. The CDR3 sequence is 15 residues long.

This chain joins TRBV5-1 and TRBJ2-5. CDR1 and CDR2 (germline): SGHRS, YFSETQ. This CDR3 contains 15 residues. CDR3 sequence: CASSPARSSQETQYF.

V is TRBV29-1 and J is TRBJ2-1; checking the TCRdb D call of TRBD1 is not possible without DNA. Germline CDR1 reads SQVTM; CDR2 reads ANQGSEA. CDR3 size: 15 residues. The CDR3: CSVAGARAAYNEQFF.

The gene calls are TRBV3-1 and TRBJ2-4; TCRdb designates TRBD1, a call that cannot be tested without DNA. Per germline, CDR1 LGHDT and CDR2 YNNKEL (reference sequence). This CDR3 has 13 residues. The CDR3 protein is CASSQGQGSIQYF.

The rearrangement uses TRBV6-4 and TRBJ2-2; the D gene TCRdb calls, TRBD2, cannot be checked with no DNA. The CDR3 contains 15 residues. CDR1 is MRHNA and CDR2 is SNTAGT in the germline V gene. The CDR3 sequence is CASSDGPPNTGELFF.

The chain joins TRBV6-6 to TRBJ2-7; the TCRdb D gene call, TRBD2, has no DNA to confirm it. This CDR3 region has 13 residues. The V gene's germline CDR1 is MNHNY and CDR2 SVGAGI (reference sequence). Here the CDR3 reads CASHTSGVYEQYF.

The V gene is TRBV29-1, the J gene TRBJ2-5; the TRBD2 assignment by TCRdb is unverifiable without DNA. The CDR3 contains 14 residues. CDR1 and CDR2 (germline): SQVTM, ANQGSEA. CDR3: CSVSLAGGQETQYF.

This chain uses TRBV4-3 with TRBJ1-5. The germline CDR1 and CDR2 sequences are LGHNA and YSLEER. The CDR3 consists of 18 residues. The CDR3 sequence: CASSQEGWAGMGLTPQHF.

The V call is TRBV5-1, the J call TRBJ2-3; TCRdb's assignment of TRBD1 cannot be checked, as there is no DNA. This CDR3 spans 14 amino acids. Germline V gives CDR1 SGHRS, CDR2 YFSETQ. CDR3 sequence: CASSWDRATDTQYF.

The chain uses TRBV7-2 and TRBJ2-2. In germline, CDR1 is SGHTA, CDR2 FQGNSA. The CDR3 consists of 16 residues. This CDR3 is CASSPSGSRSAGELFF.

The CDR3 reads CASSYPGTHGNEQFF. This rearrangement joins TRBV6-5 to TRBJ2-1; TCRdb selects TRBD1, and the lack of DNA leaves this call unchecked. From germline, CDR1 is MNHEY and CDR2 SVGAGI. CDR3 length: 15 residues.

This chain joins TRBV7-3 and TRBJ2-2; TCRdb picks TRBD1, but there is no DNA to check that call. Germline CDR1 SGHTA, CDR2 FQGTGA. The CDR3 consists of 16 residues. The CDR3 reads CASSLIGGDPTGELFF. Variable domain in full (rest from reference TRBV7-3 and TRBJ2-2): GAGVSQTPSNKVTEKGKYVELRCDPISGHTALYWYRQSLGQGPEFLIYFQGTGAADDSGLPNDRFFAVRPEGSVSTLKIQRTERGDSAVYLCASSLIGGDPTGELFFGEGSRLTVL.

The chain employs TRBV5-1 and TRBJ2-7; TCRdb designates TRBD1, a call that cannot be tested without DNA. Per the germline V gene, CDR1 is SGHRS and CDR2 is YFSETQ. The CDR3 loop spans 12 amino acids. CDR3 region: CASNRGSEEQYF.

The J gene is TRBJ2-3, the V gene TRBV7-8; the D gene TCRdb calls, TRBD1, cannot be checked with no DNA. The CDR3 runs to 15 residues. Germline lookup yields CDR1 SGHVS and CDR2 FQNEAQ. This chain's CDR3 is CASSFRGVSTDTQYF.

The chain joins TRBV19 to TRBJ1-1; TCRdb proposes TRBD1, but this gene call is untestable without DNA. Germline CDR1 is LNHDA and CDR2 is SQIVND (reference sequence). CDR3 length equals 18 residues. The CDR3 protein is CASSGGQEWRRGHTEAFF. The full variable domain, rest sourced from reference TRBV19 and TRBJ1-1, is DGGITQSPKYLFRKEGQNVTLSCEQNLNHDAMYWYRQDPGQGLRLIYYSQIVNDFQKGDIAEGYSVSREKKESFPLTVTSAQKNPTAFYLCASSGGQEWRRGHTEAFFGQGTRLTVV.

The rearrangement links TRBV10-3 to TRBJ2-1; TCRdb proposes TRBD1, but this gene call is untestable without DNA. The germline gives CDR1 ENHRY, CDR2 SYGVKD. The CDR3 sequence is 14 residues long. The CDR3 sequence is CAIRSDRGGNEQFF.

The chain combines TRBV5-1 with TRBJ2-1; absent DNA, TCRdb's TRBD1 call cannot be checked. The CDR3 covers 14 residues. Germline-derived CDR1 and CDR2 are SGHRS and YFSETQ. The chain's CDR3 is CASSLQGVDNVQFF.

The CDR3 spells CASSLGRWGETQYF. The chain links TRBV5-6 to TRBJ2-5. The CDR3 sequence is 14 residues long. Germline CDR1 is SGHDT and CDR2 is YYEEEE.

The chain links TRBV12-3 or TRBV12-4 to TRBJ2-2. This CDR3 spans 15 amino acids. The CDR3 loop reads CASSLSGRNTGELFF.

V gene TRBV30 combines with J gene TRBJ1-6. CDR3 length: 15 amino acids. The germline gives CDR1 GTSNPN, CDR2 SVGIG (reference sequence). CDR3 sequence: CAWSEQGALRRNLHF.

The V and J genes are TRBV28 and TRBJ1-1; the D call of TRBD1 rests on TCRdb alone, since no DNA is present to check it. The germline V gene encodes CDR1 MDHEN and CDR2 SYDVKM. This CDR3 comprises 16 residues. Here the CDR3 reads CASRKLMTGANTEAFF. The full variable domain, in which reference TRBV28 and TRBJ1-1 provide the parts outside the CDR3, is DVKVTQSSRYLVKRTGEKVFLECVQDMDHENMFWYRQDPGLGLRLIYFSYDVKMKEKGDIPEGYSVSREKKERFSLILESASTNQTSMYLCASRKLMTGANTEAFFGQGTRLTVV.